This TCR beta chain originates from a study of T-cell memory formation after mild COVID-19. The study's findings and limits: Day 15 to 85 contracting clones showed balanced CD4/CD8; day 15 to 37 expanders favored CD4+. Contracting CD8+ clones were enriched in EMRA, CD4+ mainly in CM and EM.

Worth noting for this clonotype: What it binds is unknown.

TCRdb reprocessed the 5' RACE reads via MiXCR and lists one record per CDR3 protein. The sample consists of 180,000 or so distinct CDR3 sequences, 11% of them appearing once. V was shortened by 8 bases and J by 5 bases, with 12 bases between the two germline ends. Germline assignment: CDR1 SNHLY and CDR2 FYNNEI. The CDR3 covers 13 residues. The gene calls are TRBV2 and TRBJ2-2; tentatively, D is TRBD2 (5 bases). The sample comprised PBMCs or a T cell subset sorted from them (not recorded which). The sequence came from a man younger than 35 who had mild COVID-19 (a few samples of this study predate the infection). Cell type and time point are not known. In nucleotides, the CDR3 is TGTGCCAGCGGGAGCGGAGTTACCGGGGAGCTGTTTTTT. It is translated as CASGSGVTGELFF.